This TCR beta chain was identified in a study of OX40 agonist ivuxolimab in advanced cancers. TCRdb's copy holds only in-frame clones and misses some; the assay was immunoSEQ multiplex PCR. The table includes 79,000 or so clones, 75% to 85% detected once. This clone was observed a few times. Germline lookup yields CDR1 SGHTS and CDR2 YDEGEE. This CDR3 is built from 11 residues. V was shortened by 1 base and J by 15 bases, with 10 bases between the two germline ends. This sample comprised CD4+ or CD8+ T cells sorted from blood, obtained in a trial of the OX40 agonist ivuxolimab. The receptor comes from an adult with an advanced solid tumor such as melanoma, head and neck, liver or kidney cancer. This chain joins TRBV5-8 and TRBJ2-2; tentatively, D is TRBD1 (5 bases). CDR3 coding DNA: TGTGCCAGCAGCTTGCCAGGGTCATTGTTTTTT. Encoded protein: CASSLPGSLFF.